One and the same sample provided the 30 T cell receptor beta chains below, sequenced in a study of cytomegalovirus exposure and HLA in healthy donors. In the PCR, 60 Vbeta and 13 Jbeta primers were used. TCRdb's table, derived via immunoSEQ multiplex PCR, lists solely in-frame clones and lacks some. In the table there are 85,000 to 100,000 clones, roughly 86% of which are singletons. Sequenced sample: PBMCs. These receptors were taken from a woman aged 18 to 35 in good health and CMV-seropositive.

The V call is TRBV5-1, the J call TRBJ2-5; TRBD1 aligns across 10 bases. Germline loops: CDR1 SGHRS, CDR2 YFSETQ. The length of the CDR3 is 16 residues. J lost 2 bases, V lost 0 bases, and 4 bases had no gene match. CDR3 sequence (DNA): TGCGCCAGCAGCTTGGCCGGGACAGGGGATCAAGAGACCCAGTACTTC. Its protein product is CASSLAGTGDQETQYF.

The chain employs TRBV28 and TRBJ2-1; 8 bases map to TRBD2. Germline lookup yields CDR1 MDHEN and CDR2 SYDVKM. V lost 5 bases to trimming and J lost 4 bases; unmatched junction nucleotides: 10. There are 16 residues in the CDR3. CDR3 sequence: CASSNKRERGYNEQFF. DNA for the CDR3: TGTGCCAGCAGTAATAAGCGGGAGAGAGGATACAATGAGCAGTTCTTC.

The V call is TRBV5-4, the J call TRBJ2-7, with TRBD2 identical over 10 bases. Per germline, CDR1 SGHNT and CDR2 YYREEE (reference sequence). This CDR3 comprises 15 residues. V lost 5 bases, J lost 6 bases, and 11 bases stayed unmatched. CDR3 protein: CASRRTASGSSEQYF. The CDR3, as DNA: TGTGCCAGCAGACGAACGGCTAGCGGGAGCAGCGAGCAGTACTTC. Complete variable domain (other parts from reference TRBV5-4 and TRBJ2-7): ETGVTQSPTHLIKTRGQQVTLRCSSQSGHNTVSWYQQALGQGPQFIFQYYREEENGRGNFPPRFSGLQFPNYSSELNVNALELDDSALYLCASRRTASGSSEQYFGPGTRLTVT.

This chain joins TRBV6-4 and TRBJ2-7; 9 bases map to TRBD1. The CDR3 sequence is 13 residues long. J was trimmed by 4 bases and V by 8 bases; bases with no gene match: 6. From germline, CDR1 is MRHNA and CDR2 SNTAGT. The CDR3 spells CASRGTGRYEQYF. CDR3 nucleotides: TGTGCCAGCCGGGGGACAGGGCGGTACGAGCAGTACTTC.

CDR3 nucleotides: TGCGCCAGCAGAGTACAGGGGTCTAACTATGGCTACACCTTC. It is translated as CASRVQGSNYGYTF. This chain joins TRBV5-1 and TRBJ1-2; TRBD1 agrees at 7 bases. The CDR3 sequence is 14 residues long. Germline V gene sequence: CDR1 SGHRS, CDR2 YFSETQ. The V segment lost 5 bases and the J segment 0 bases; nucleotides outside the gene matches: 4.

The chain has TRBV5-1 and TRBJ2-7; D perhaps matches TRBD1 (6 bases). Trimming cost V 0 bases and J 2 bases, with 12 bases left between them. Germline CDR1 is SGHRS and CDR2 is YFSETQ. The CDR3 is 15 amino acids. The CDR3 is CASSLVPGDPYEQYF. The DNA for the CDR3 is TGCGCCAGCAGCTTGGTTCCAGGGGACCCCTACGAGCAGTACTTC.

The DNA for the CDR3 is TGTGCCAGCAGTACGGGACACCTGAACACTGAAGCTTTCTTT. Protein product: CASSTGHLNTEAFF. The chain uses TRBV7-9 and TRBJ1-1; D might be TRBD1 (6 bases). Germline lookup yields CDR1 SEHNR and CDR2 FQNEAQ (reference sequence). V gave up 6 bases and J gave up 0 bases, with 11 bases separating them. The CDR3 runs to 14 residues.

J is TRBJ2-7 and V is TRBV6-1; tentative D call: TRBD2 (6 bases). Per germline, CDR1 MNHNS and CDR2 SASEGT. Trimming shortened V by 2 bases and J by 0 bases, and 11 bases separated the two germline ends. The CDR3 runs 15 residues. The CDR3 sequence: CASSEHGGSSYEQYF. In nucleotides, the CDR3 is TGTGCCAGCAGTGAACATGGGGGGAGCTCCTACGAGCAGTACTTC.

The CDR3 region has the DNA TGTGCCAGCAGCCAAACGCCAGCGGGGTACGAGCAGTACTTC. This codes for CASSQTPAGYEQYF. V usage is TRBV5-4 and J usage is TRBJ2-7; TRBD2 agrees at 7 bases. Trimming cost V 4 bases and J 4 bases; bases outside gene matches: 8. From germline, CDR1 is SGHNT and CDR2 YYREEE (reference sequence). The CDR3 has 14 amino acids. The full variable domain, with the rest looked up from reference TRBV5-4 and TRBJ2-7, is ETGVTQSPTHLIKTRGQQVTLRCSSQSGHNTVSWYQQALGQGPQFIFQYYREEENGRGNFPPRFSGLQFPNYSSELNVNALELDDSALYLCASSQTPAGYEQYFGPGTRLTVT.

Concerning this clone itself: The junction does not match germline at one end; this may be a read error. CDR3 sequence: CASSSSGGTQEAQYF. CDR3 nucleotides: TGTGCCAGCAGTTCTAGCGGGGGAACCCAAGAGGCCCAGTACTTC. The V gene is TRBV6-5, the J gene TRBJ2-5; TRBD2 matches at 10 bases. There are 15 residues in the CDR3. Per the germline V gene, CDR1 is MNHEY and CDR2 is SVGAGI.

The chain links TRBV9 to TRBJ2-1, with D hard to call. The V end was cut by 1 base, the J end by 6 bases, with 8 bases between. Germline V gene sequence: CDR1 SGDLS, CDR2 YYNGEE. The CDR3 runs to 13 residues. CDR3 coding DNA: TGTGCCAGCAGCGTACAGGCGAGCAATGAGCAGTTCTTC. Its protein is CASSVQASNEQFF.

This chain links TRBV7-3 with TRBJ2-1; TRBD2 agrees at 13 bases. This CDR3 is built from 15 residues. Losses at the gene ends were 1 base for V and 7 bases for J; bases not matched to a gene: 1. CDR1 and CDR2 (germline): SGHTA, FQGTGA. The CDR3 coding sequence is TGTGCCAGCAGCTTAAGACTAGCGGGGGGAAATGAGCAGTTCTTC. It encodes CASSLRLAGGNEQFF.

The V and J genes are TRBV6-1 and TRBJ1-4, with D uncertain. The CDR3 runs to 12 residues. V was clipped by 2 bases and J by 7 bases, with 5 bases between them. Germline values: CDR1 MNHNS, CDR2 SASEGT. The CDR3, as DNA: TGTGCCAGCAGTGAAAACAGTGAAAAACTGTTTTTT. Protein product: CASSENSEKLFF.

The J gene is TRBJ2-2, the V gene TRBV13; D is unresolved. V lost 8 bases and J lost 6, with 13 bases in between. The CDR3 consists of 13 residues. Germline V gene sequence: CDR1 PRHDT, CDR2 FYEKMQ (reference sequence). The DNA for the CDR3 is TGTGCCAGCCTGGCCGGGTACGCCGGGGAGCTGTTTTTT. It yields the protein CASLAGYAGELFF.

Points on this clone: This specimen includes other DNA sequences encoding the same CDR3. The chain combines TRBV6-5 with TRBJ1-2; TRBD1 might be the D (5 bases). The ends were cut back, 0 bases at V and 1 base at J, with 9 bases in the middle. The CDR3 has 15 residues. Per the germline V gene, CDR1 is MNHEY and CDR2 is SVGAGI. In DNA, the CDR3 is TGTGCCAGCAGTTACTCGTTGGGGGGTAACTATGGCTACACCTTC. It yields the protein CASSYSLGGNYGYTF.

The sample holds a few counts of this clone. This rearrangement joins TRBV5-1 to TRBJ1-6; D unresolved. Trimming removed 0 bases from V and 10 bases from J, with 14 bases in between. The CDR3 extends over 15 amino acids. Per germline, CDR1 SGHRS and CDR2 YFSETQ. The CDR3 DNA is TGCGCCAGCAGCTTGGCCCCCGGGGAAGGATCACCCCTCCACTTT. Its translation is CASSLAPGEGSPLHF.

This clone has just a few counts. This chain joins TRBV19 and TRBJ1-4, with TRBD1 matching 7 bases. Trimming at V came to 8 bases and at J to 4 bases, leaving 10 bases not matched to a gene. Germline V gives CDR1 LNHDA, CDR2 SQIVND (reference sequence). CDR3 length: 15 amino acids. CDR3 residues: CASSSGDSVNEKLFF. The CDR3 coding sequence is TGTGCCAGTTCGAGTGGGGACAGCGTTAATGAAAAACTGTTTTTT.

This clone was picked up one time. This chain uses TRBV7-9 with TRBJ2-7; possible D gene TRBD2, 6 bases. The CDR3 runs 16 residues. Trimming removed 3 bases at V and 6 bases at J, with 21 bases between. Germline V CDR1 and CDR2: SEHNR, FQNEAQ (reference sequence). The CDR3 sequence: CASSLSFTGWDFEQYF. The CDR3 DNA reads TGTGCCAGCAGCTTGTCCTTTACAGGTTGGGACTTCGAGCAGTACTTC.

The CDR3 DNA is TGTGCCAGCTCACCACGGGGGACAGGGGGTACGAGCACTGAAGCTTTCTTT. It codes for CASSPRGTGGTSTEAFF. The J gene is TRBJ1-1, the V gene TRBV18; 11 nucleotides line up with TRBD1. The CDR3 consists of 17 residues. Germline trimming cut 1 base from V and 4 bases from J; bases unmatched to any gene: 8. Germline V lookup: CDR1 KGHSH, CDR2 LQKENI.

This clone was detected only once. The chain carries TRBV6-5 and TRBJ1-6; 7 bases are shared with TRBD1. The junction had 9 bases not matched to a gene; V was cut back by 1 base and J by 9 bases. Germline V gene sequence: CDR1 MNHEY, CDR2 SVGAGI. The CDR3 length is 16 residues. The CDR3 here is CASSYWTGRGSSPLHF. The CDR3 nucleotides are TGTGCCAGCAGTTACTGGACCGGCAGGGGGTCTTCACCCCTCCACTTT.

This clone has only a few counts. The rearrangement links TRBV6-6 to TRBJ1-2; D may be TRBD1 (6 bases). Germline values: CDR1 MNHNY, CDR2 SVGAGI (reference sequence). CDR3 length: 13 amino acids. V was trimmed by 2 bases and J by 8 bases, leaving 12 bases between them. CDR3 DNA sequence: TGTGCCAGCAGTTACCCTACAGGGCCGGGCTACACCTTC. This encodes CASSYPTGPGYTF.

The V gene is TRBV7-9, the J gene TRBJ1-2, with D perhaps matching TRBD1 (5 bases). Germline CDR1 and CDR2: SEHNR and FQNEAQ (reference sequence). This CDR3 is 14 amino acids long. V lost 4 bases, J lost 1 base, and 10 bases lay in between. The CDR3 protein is CASSSMTVNYGYTF. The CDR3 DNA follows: TGTGCCAGCAGCTCCATGACAGTTAACTATGGCTACACCTTC. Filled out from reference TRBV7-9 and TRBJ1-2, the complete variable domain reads DTGVSQNPRHKITKRGQNVTFRCDPISEHNRLYWYRQTLGQGPEFLTYFQNEAQLEKSRLLSDRFSAERPKGSFSTLEIQRTEQGDSAMYLCASSSMTVNYGYTFGSGTRLTVV.

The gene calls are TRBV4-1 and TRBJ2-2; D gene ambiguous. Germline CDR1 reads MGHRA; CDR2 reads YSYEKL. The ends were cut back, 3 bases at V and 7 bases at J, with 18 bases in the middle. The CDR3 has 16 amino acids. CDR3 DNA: TGCGCCAGCAGCCAGGTCAGCATTGGAGCCAACGGGGAGCTGTTTTTT. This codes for CASSQVSIGANGELFF.

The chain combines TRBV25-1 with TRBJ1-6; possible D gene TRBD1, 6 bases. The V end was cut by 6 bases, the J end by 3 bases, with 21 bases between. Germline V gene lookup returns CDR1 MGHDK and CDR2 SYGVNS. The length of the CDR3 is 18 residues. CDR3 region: CASSHGRQVGIYNSPLHF. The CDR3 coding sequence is TGTGCCAGCAGCCACGGCCGACAGGTTGGGATCTATAATTCACCCCTCCACTTT.

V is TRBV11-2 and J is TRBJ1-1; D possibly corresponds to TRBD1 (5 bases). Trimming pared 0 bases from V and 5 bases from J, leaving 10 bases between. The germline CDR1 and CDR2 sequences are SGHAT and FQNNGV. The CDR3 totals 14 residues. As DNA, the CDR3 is TGTGCCAGCAGCTTAGACGGGGGAGGGACTGAAGCTTTCTTT. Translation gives CASSLDGGGTEAFF.

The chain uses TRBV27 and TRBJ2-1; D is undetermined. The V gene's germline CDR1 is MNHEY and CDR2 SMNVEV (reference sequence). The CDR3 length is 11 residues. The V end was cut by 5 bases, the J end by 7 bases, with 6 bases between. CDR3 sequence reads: CASSLGNEQFF. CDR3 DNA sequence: TGTGCCAGCAGTCTCGGGAATGAGCAGTTCTTC.

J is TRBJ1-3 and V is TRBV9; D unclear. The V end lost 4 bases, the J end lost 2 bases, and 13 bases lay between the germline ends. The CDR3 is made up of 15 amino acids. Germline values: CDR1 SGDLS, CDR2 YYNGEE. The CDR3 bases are TGTGCCAGCAGCCCAACGTGGAGCACTGGAAACACCATATATTTT. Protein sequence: CASSPTWSTGNTIYF.

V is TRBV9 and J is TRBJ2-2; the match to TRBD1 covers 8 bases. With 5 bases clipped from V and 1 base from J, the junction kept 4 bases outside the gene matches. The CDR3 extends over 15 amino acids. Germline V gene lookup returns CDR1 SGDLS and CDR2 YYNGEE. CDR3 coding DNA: TGTGCCAGCAGTGAGGGGACAGGGAACACCGGGGAGCTGTTTTTT. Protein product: CASSEGTGNTGELFF.

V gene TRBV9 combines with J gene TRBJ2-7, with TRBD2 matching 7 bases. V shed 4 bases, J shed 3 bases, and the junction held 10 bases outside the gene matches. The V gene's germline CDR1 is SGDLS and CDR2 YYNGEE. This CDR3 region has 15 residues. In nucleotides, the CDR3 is TGTGCCAGCAGCCCATCCACGGGGGGATACTACGAGCAGTACTTC. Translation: CASSPSTGGYYEQYF.

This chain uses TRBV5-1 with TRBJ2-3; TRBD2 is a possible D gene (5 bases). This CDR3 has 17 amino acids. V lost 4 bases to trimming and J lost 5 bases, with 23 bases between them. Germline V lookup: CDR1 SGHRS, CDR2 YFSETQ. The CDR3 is CASSQKPTPLGGDTQYF. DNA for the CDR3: TGCGCCAGCAGCCAGAAACCGACGCCCCTTGGAGGAGATACGCAGTATTTT.